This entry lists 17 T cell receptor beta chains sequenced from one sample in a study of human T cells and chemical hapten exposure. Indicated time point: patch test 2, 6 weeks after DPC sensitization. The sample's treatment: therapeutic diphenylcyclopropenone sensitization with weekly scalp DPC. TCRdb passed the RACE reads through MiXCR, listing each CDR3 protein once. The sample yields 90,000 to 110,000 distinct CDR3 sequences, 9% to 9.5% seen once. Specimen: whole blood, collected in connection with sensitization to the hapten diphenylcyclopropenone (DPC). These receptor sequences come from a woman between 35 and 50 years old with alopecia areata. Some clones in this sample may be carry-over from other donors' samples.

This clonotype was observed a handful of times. The CDR3 here is CASSPQGHIGSNTEAFF. CDR3 coding DNA: TGTGCCAGCTCACCCCAAGGCCACATCGGTTCCAACACTGAAGCTTTCTTT. The rearrangement uses TRBV18 and TRBJ1-1; D is ambiguous. Trimming stripped 3 bases from V and 2 bases from J, with 19 bases between. There are 17 residues in the CDR3. Per germline, CDR1 KGHSH and CDR2 LQKENI.

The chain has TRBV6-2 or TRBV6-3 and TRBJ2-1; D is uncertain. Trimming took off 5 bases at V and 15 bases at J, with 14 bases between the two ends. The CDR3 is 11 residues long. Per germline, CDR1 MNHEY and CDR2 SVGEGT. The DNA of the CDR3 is TGTGCCAGCAGTCTCCAGCGCACTCTGTTCTTC. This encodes CASSLQRTLFF.

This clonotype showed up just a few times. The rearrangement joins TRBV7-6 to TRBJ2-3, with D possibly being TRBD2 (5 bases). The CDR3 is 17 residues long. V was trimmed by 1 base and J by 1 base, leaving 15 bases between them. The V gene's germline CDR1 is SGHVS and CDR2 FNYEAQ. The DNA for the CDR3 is TGTGCCAGCAGCTTAGTAGTTCGGGGATTCGGCACAGATACGCAGTATTTT. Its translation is CASSLVVRGFGTDTQYF.

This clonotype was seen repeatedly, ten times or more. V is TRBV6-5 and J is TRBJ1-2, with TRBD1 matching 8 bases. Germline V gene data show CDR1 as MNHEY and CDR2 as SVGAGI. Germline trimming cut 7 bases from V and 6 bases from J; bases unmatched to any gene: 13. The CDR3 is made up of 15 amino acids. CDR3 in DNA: TGTGCCAGCACCCTAGGGGCCGACAGGGGCGATGGCTACACCTTC. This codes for CASTLGADRGDGYTF.

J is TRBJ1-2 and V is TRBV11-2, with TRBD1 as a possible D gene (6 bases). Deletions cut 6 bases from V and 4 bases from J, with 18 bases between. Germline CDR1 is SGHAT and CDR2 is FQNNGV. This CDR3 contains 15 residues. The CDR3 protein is CASSWSVDRSYGYTF. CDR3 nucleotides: TGTGCCAGCAGTTGGTCCGTTGACAGGAGCTATGGCTACACCTTC.

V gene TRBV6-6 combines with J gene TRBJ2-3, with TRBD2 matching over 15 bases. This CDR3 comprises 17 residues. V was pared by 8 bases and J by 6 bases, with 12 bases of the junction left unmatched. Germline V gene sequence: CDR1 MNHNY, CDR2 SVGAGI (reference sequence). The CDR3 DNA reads TGTGCCAGCCGGACTAGCGGGGGGGCCTTAGGGGTGGATACGCAGTATTTT. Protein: CASRTSGGALGVDTQYF.

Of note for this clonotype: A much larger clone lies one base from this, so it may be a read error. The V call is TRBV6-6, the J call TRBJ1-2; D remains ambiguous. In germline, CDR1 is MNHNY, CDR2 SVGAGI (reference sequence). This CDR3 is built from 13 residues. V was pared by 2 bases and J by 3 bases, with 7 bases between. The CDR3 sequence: CASSYAVDYGYTF. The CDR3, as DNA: TGTGCCAGCAGTTACGCGGTGGACTATGGCTACACCTTC.

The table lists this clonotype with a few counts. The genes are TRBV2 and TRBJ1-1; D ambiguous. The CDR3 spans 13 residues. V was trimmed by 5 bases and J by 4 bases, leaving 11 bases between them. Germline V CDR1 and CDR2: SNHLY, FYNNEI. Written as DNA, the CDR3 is TGTGCCAGCAGTAGACTCGACCGCACTGAAGCTTTCTTT. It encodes CASSRLDRTEAFF.

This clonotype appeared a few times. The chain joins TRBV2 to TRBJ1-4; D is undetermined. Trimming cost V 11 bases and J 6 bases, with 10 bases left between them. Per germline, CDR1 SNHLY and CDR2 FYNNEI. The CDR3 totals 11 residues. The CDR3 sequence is CAGSGHEKLFF. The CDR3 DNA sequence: TGTGCCGGCTCCGGCCATGAAAAACTGTTTTTT.

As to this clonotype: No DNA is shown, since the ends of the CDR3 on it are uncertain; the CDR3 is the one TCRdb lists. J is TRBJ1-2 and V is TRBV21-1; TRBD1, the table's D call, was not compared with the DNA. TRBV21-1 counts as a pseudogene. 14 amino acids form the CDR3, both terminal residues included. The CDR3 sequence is CASSKVGAGNGYTF.

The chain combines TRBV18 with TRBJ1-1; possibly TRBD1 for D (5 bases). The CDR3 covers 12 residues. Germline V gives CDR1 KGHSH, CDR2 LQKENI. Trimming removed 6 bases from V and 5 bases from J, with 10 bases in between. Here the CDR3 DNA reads TGTGCCAGCTCGGGGGGTGAGACTGAAGCTTTCTTT. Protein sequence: CASSGGETEAFF.

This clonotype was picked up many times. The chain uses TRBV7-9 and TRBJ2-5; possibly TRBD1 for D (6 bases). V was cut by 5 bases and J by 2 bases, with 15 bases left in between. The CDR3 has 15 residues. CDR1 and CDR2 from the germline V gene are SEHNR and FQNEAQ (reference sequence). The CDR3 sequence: CASSPRGQVQETQYF. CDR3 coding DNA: TGTGCCAGCAGCCCCAGGGGCCAAGTTCAAGAGACCCAGTACTTC.

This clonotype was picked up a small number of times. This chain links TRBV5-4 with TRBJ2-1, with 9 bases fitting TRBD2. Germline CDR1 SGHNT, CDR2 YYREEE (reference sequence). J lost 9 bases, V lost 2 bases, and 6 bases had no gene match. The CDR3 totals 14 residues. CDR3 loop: CASSFRLAGSEQFF. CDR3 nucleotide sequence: TGTGCCAGCAGCTTTCGCCTAGCGGGGAGTGAGCAGTTCTTC.

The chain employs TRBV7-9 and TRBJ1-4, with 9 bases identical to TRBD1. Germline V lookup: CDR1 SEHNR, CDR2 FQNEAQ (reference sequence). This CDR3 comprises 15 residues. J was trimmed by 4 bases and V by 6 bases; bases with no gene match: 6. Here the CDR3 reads CASRPPGQGNEKLFF. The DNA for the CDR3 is TGTGCCAGCAGGCCGCCGGGACAGGGTAATGAAAAACTGTTTTTT.

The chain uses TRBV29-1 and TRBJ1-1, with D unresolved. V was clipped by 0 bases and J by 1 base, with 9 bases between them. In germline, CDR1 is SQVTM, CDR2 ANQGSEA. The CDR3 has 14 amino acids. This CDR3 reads CSVEDLGGNTEAFF. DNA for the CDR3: TGCAGCGTTGAAGATCTGGGCGGGAACACTGAAGCTTTCTTT.

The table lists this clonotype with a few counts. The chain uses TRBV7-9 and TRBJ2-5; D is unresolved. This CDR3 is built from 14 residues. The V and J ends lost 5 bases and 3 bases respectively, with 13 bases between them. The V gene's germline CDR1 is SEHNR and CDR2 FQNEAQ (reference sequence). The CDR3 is CASSPGLGKETQYF. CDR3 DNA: TGTGCCAGCAGCCCAGGTCTGGGGAAAGAGACCCAGTACTTC.

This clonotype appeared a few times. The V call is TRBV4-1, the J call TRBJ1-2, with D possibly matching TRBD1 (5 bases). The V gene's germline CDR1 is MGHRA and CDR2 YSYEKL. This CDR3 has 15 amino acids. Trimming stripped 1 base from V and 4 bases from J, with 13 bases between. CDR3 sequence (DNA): TGCGCCAGCAGCCAAGTGGGACGCGGGATCTATGGCTACACCTTC. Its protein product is CASSQVGRGIYGYTF.